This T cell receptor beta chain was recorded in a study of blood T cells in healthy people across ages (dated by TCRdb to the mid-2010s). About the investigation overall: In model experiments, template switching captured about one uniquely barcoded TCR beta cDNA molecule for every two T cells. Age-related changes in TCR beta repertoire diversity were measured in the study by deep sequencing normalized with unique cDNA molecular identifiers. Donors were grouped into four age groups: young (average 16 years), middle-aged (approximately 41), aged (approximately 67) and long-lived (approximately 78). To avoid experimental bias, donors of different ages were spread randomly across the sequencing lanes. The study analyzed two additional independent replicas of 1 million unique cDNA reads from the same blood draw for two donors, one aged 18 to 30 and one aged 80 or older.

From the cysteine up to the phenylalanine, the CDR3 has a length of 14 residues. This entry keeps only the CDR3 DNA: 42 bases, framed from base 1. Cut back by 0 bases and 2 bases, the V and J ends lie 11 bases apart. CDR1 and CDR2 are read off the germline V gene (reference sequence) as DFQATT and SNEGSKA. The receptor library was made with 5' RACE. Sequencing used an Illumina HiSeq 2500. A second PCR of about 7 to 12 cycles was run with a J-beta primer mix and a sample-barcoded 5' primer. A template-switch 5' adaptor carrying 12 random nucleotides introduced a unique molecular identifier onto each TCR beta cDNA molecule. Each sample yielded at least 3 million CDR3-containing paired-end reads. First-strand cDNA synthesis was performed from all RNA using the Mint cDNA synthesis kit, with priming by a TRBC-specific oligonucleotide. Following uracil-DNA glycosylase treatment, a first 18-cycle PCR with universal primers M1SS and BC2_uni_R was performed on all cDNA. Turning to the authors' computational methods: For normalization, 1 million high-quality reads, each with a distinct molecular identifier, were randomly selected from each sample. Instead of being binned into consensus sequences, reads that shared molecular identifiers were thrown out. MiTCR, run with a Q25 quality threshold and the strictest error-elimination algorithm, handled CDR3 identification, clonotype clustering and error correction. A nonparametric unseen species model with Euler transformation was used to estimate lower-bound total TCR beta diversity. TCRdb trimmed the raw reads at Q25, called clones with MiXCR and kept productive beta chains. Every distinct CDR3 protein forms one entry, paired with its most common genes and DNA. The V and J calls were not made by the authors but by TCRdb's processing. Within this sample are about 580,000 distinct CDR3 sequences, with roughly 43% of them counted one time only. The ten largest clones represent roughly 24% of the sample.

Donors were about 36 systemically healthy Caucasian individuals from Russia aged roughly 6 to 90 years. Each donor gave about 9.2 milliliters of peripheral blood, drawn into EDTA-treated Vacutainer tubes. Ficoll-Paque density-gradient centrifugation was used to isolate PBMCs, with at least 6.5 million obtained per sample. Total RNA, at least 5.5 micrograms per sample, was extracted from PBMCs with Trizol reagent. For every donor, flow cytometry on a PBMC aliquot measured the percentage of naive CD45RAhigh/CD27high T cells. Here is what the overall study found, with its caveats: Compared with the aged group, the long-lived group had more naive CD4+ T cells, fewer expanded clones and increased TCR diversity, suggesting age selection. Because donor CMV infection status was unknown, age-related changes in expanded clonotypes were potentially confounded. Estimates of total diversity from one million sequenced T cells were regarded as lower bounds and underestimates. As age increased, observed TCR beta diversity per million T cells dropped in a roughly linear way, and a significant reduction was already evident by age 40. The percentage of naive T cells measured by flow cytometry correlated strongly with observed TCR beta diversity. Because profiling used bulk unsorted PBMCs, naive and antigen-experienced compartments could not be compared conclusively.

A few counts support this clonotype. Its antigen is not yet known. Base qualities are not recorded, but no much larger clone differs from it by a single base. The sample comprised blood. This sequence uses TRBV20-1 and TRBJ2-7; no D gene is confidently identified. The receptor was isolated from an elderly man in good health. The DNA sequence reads TGCAGTGCTAGAGACGGTCAGATTCCCTACGAGCAGTACTTC. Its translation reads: CSARDGQIPYEQYF.